This T cell receptor (beta chain) emerged from a study of T-cell reconstitution after alpha-beta-depleted transplantation in children. Findings and limits, study-wide: Surviving recipient T cells and intrathymic progenitors accounted for some patients' high TCRbeta diversity at day 60. T-cell counts and diversity at one year following transplant were attributed mainly to newly produced T cells.

Library preparation (for TCRbeta) was performed with unique molecular identifiers. TCRdb processed the PCR reads anew with MiXCR; each CDR3 protein has one entry. The sample has almost 250,000 distinct CDR3 sequences; about 25% are singletons. Notes on this clonotype: The antigen remains unidentified.

CDR3 size: 15 residues. V was clipped by 3 bases and J by 2 bases; unmatched bases: 2. Germline CDR1 DFQATT, CDR2 SNEGSKA (reference sequence). This clonotype was sampled from a girl aged 2 to 10 with Fanconi anemia, due to receive a stem cell transplant. The sequencing used PBMCs, collected before TCRalphabeta/CD19-depleted stem cell transplant. The chain combines TRBV20-1 with TRBJ2-5, with 14 bases aligning to TRBD2. CDR3: CSASGTSGSQETQYF. The CDR3 DNA follows: TGCAGTGCTAGTGGGACTAGCGGGAGTCAAGAGACCCAGTACTTC.